What follows are 13 T cell receptor beta chains derived from one specimen sequenced in a study of radiation and T cells in renal cell carcinoma. Stated treatment: 15 Gy SBRT to primary tumor, nephrectomy 4 weeks later. Only in-frame clones appear in the TCRdb table, and some are missing; sequencing was by immunoSEQ multiplex PCR. The data show 15,000 to 20,000 clones, 55% seen once. The starting material was tumor tissue, obtained from a patient whose treatment included radiotherapy and nephrectomy. These receptors all come from a man aged 50 or older with renal cell carcinoma.

The chain carries TRBV5-1 and TRBJ2-3, with 15 bases aligning to TRBD2. In germline, CDR1 is SGHRS, CDR2 YFSETQ. The CDR3 is made up of 16 amino acids. V shed 5 bases, J shed 1 base, and the junction held 2 bases outside the gene matches. This CDR3 is CASRRTSGRGTDTQYF. DNA for the CDR3: TGCGCCAGCAGAAGGACTAGCGGGAGGGGCACAGATACGCAGTATTTT.

The genes are TRBV20-1 and TRBJ1-2; D gene unclear. Trimming removed 0 bases from V and 10 bases from J, with 9 bases in between. Per the germline V gene, CDR1 is DFQATT and CDR2 is SNEGSKA (reference sequence). This CDR3 spans 11 amino acids. Here the CDR3 DNA reads TGCAGTGCTAGAGAGACCGGCGTCTACACCTTC. Its translation is CSARETGVYTF.

The chain joins TRBV6-1 to TRBJ2-1; D is unresolved. This CDR3 has 13 amino acids. V gave up 3 bases and J gave up 2 bases, with 5 bases separating them. The germline gives CDR1 MNHNS, CDR2 SASEGT. This CDR3 is CASSEIPYNEQFF. The CDR3 DNA reads as TGTGCCAGCAGTGAGATTCCCTACAATGAGCAGTTCTTC.

This chain connects TRBV6-5 to TRBJ2-1; weak D call: TRBD1 (6 bases). Trimming removed 6 bases from V and 0 bases from J, with 12 bases in between. The CDR3 spans 15 residues. Germline V gene sequence: CDR1 MNHEY, CDR2 SVGAGI. CDR3: CASRRTGSSYNEQFF. CDR3 coding DNA: TGTGCCAGCAGAAGAACAGGGAGCTCCTACAATGAGCAGTTCTTC.

The chain uses TRBV7-8 and TRBJ2-5; 13 bases line up with TRBD2. The CDR3 is 17 residues long. V lost 3 bases, J lost 2 bases, and 6 bases stayed unmatched. Germline V gene sequence: CDR1 SGHVS, CDR2 FQNEAQ. The CDR3 DNA reads as TGTGCCAGCAGCTTTGCCGGACTAGCGGGGGTTCAAGAGACCCAGTACTTC. Residues: CASSFAGLAGVQETQYF.

This clone appeared a few times. The chain has TRBV28 and TRBJ1-4; D is ambiguous. CDR1 is MDHEN, CDR2 SYDVKM, per germline. This CDR3 has 14 amino acids. Trimming removed 5 bases at V and 7 bases at J, with 14 bases between. CDR3 nucleotide sequence: TGTGCCAGCAGTCTTCACGGGGATCGTGAAAAACTGTTTTTT. Its protein is CASSLHGDREKLFF.

J is TRBJ2-3 and V is TRBV4-3, with 8 bases matching TRBD2. The CDR3 totals 13 residues. V lost 2 bases and J lost 11; bases outside the gene matches: 6. Looked up from germline, CDR1 is LGHNA and CDR2 is YSLEER. CDR3 coding DNA: TGCGCCAGCAGCCAAACCGGGACTAGTGTGCAGTATTTT. Its translation: CASSQTGTSVQYF.

This clone was detected only once. J is TRBJ2-5 and V is TRBV28, with D tentatively TRBD1 or TRBD2 (6 bases each). Trimming took off 2 bases at V and 5 bases at J, with 12 bases between the two ends. Germline V gives CDR1 MDHEN, CDR2 SYDVKM. This CDR3 is built from 14 residues. This chain's CDR3 is CASSLQGGYETQYF. CDR3 nucleotide sequence: TGTGCCAGCAGTTTACAAGGGGGGTATGAGACCCAGTACTTC.

V and J are TRBV19 and TRBJ1-5, with TRBD1 as a possible D gene (5 bases). The CDR3 consists of 14 residues. V gave up 4 bases and J gave up 7 bases, with 14 bases separating them. Germline lookup yields CDR1 LNHDA and CDR2 SQIVND (reference sequence). The CDR3 region is CASSNTGAGQPQHF. CDR3 coding DNA: TGTGCCAGTAGTAATACAGGTGCCGGGCAGCCCCAGCATTTT.

The chain has TRBV9 and TRBJ2-1; possible D gene TRBD2, 6 bases. CDR1 and CDR2 (germline): SGDLS, YYNGEE. There are 14 residues in the CDR3. The V gene lost 3 bases and the J gene lost 12 bases, with 19 bases spanning the gap. CDR3 coding DNA: TGTGCCAGCAGCGATGGCGGGATGTTAGGGGCGCAGTTCTTC. Translation gives CASSDGGMLGAQFF.

The J gene is TRBJ2-5, the V gene TRBV4-1, with a tentative D call TRBD2 (5 bases). With 4 bases removed from V and 4 bases from J, the gap between germline ends came to 13 bases. The CDR3 covers 14 residues. The germline gives CDR1 MGHRA, CDR2 YSYEKL. The CDR3 loop reads CASSPLRGAETQYF. As DNA, the CDR3 is TGCGCCAGCAGCCCACTCCGGGGTGCAGAGACCCAGTACTTC.

The chain couples TRBV2 to TRBJ1-5; the D gene is possibly TRBD1 (5 bases). The germline V gene encodes CDR1 SNHLY and CDR2 FYNNEI. The CDR3 contains 14 residues. Trimming removed 3 bases at V and 5 bases at J, with 11 bases between. Here the CDR3 reads CASSDFDRDQPQHF. CDR3 coding DNA: TGTGCCAGCAGTGACTTTGACAGAGATCAGCCCCAGCATTTT.

The chain links TRBV28 to TRBJ1-2, with a possible D match to TRBD1 (5 bases). CDR3 size: 15 residues. V lost 6 bases, J lost 6 bases, and 20 bases lay in between. The germline V gene encodes CDR1 MDHEN and CDR2 SYDVKM. The CDR3 loop reads CASSQPPLGENGYTF. CDR3 sequence (DNA): TGTGCCAGCAGCCAACCCCCCTTGGGGGAGAATGGCTACACCTTC.